The present TCR beta chain was sequenced within a study of blood T cell repertoires in COVID-19. The protocol was immunoSEQ multiplex PCR, while the TCRdb copy is restricted to in-frame clones and leaves out a portion. Of some 120,000 clones in the sample, about 85% were seen once. V was cut by 2 bases and J by 4 bases, with 13 bases left in between. The CDR3 is 16 residues long. Germline assignment: CDR1 SGHDT and CDR2 YYEEEE. The receptor was isolated from a man aged 35 to 55 with acute or convalescent COVID-19. The sample consisted of peripheral blood. The V and J genes are TRBV5-6 and TRBJ1-6, with a tentative D call TRBD1 (5 bases). CDR3 residues: CASSFGGSDYNSPLHF. CDR3 DNA: TGTGCCAGCAGCTTCGGGGGGTCGGATTATAATTCACCCCTCCACTTT.